This TCR beta chain was profiled in a study of spatial heterogeneity in lung cancer. Findings and limits, study-wide: The study found that expanded intratumoral alpha and beta TCR counts tracked tumor mutation counts. Expanded TCRs that were ubiquitous or regional had counts tracking ubiquitous and regional nonsynonymous mutations, respectively.

For this clonotype: As yet, its antigen is unknown.

Time point in this sample: sample taken at primary tumor resection. Trimming at V came to 9 bases and at J to 3 bases, leaving 2 bases not matched to a gene. Germline CDR1 reads MNHNY; CDR2 reads SVGAGI (reference sequence). This CDR3 has 12 residues. On each TCR cDNA molecule, a unique molecular identifier was present. TCRdb used MiXCR to reprocess the 5' RACE reads, holding one entry per CDR3 protein. The sample holds 20,000 to 30,000 distinct CDR3 sequences, around 9.2% seen once. Sequencing was performed on lung tumor tissue, taken at surgery. This sequence was found in a male donor with early-stage non-small cell lung cancer. The chain employs TRBV6-6 and TRBJ1-1, with 9 bases aligning to TRBD1. Here the CDR3 reads CASRQGDTEAFF. CDR3 nucleotides: TGTGCCAGTAGACAGGGGGACACTGAAGCTTTCTTT.